One sample yielded the 10 T cell receptor beta chains listed below, sequenced in a study of T cell clonality in common variable immunodeficiency. Libraries were prepared by immunoSEQ multiplex PCR; TCRdb keeps only in-frame clonotypes and omits some of them. Sampling found 35,000 to 50,000 clones, none seen once. The sample consisted of peripheral blood mononuclear cells. Source of these receptors: a person aged 18 to 75 in good health.

This clone has a count of ten or more. Read data end 3 residues before the CDR3 end; the end is taken from the germline J gene. The chain joins TRBV13 to TRBJ2-5, with D tentatively TRBD1 (6 bases). Between the trimmed V and J ends, which lost 1 base and 2 bases, there was a span of 11 bases. Per germline, CDR1 PRHDT and CDR2 FYEKMQ (reference sequence). The CDR3 sequence is 15 residues long. The CDR3 here is CASSLDRGQQETQYF. The part of the CDR3 DNA that was read is TGTGCCAGCAGCTTAGACCGGGGACAACAAGAGACC.

This clone has a count of ten or more. The read gets to within 3 residues of the CDR3 end, and the germline J gene fills in the rest. The V call is TRBV19, the J call TRBJ1-2; unclear D gene. The CDR3 totals 12 residues. Trimming cost V 7 bases and J 4 bases, with 10 bases left between them. Germline V CDR1 and CDR2: LNHDA, SQIVND (reference sequence). The part of the CDR3 DNA that was read is TGTGCCAGTAACGGCAGGTCCTATGGC. It is translated as CASNGRSYG. The complete CDR3 reads CASNGRSYGYTF.

This clone was detected many times. The CDR3 end falls 3 residues outside the read, so it is completed with the germline J gene. The chain carries TRBV4-1 and TRBJ2-3; 11 bases fit TRBD2. The germline V gene encodes CDR1 MGHRA and CDR2 YSYEKL. This CDR3 has 16 residues. The DNA read from the CDR3 is TGCGCCAGCAGCCACCTACTAGCGGGGGTGCGTAGTGCG. Protein sequence: CASSHLLAGVRSA. In full, the CDR3 reads CASSHLLAGVRSAQYF.

This clone counts as medium-sized. The CDR3 extends 3 residues past the end of the read, so its final part is completed from the germline J gene. This chain connects TRBV20-1 to TRBJ2-1; 8 nucleotides align to TRBD1. The V and J ends lost 4 bases and 8 bases, in that order; junction bases with no gene match: 13. CDR3 length equals 15 residues. Germline CDR1 and CDR2: DFQATT and SNEGSKA (reference sequence). The sequenced part of the CDR3 DNA is TGCAGTGCTACCAAAACAGACAGGGGAAGCGATGAG. It encodes CSATKTDRGSDE. The entire CDR3 is CSATKTDRGSDEQFF.

This clone occurred a few times. The read gets to within 3 residues of the CDR3 end, and the germline J gene fills in the rest. The J gene is TRBJ2-1, the V gene TRBV6-1; 11 bases fit TRBD2. Germline V gene sequence: CDR1 MNHNS, CDR2 SASEGT. Losses at the gene ends were 1 base for V and 7 bases for J; bases not matched to a gene: 3. CDR3 length: 15 residues. The CDR3 here is CASSEVTSGRNEQFF. The sequenced CDR3 bases are TGTGCCAGCAGTGAAGTAACTAGCGGGAGAAATGAG.

This clone was counted at least ten times. The CDR3 is cut off 3 residues early in the read; its end comes from the germline J gene. The chain recombines TRBV7-3 with TRBJ1-6; D gene uncertain. The CDR3 consists of 14 residues. Germline-derived CDR1 and CDR2 are SGHTA and FQGTGA. Trimming took off 3 bases at V and 7 bases at J, with 10 bases between the two ends. The CDR3 is CASSFDPGNSPLHF. CDR3 DNA, as far as it was read: TGTGCCAGCAGCTTCGACCCGGGGAATTCACCC.

This clone was found many times. The sequence runs out 3 residues before the end of the CDR3; the remainder is reconstructed from the germline J gene. The rearrangement joins TRBV5-1 to TRBJ1-1, with TRBD1 matching 7 bases. Germline CDR1 SGHRS, CDR2 YFSETQ. J gave up 6 bases and V 4 bases, and 18 bases lay outside the gene matches. This CDR3 region has 17 residues. CDR3 DNA (partial): TGCGCCAGCAGCCCCAGGAGACAGGGTTGGAGTGGGCCTGAA. This gives the protein CASSPRRQGWSGPE. In full, the CDR3 reads CASSPRRQGWSGPEAFF.

This clone was seen many times. The CDR3 end falls 3 residues outside the read, so it is completed with the germline J gene. The chain links TRBV19 to TRBJ1-6; 8 bases match TRBD1. The germline gives CDR1 LNHDA, CDR2 SQIVND (reference sequence). Trimming cost V 8 bases and J 7 bases; bases outside gene matches: 7. This CDR3 has 14 residues. This CDR3 reads CASGDRPLNSPLHF. The covered CDR3 bases are TGTGCCAGTGGGGACAGGCCTCTCAATTCACCC.

At least ten counts were recorded for this clone. The read ends 3 residues early relative to the CDR3; the germline J gene fills the gap. The chain links TRBV12-5 to TRBJ2-1, with D maybe TRBD1 (6 bases). The germline V gene encodes CDR1 LGHNT and CDR2 FRNRAP. The CDR3 spans 15 residues. Between the trimmed V and J ends, which lost 7 bases and 4 bases, there was a span of 17 bases. The sequenced part of the CDR3 DNA is TGTGCTAGTGCCCCAAGGGGGAAGAAGTACAATGAG. It yields the protein CASAPRGKKYNE. The CDR3 reads in full as CASAPRGKKYNEQFF. Supplemented by reference TRBV12-5 and TRBJ2-1, the full variable domain reads DARVTQTPRHKVTEMGQEVTMRCQPILGHNTVFWYRQTMMQGLELLAYFRNRAPLDDSGMPKDRFSAEMPDATLATLKIQPSEPRDSAVYFCASAPRGKKYNEQFFGPGTRLTVL.

There are many counts of this clone. Coverage ceases 3 residues before the CDR3 finishes, and the germline J gene fills in the end. The chain couples TRBV10-1 to TRBJ2-1; TRBD1 agrees at 7 bases. The germline gives CDR1 WNHNN, CDR2 SYGVQD (reference sequence). This CDR3 comprises 15 residues. J lost 5 bases, V lost 6 bases, and 10 bases had no gene match. The sequenced CDR3 bases are TGCGCCAGCAGCGAGACAGGGACCGCGGACAATGAG. This codes for CASSETGTADNE. The CDR3 reads in full as CASSETGTADNEQFF.